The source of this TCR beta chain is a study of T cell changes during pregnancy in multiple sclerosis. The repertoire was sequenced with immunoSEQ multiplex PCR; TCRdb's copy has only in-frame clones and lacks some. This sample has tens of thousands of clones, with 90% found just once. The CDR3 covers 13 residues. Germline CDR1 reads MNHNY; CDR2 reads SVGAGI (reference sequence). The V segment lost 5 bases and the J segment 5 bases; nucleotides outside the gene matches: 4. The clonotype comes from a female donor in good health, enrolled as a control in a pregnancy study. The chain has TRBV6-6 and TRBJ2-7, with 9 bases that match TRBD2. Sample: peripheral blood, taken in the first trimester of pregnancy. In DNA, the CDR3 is TGTGCCAGCAGTGCGGGACTAGCCAACGAGCAGTACTTC. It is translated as CASSAGLANEQYF.